Below, 5 T cell receptor beta chains from the same sample are listed, as sequenced in a study of cytomegalovirus exposure and HLA in healthy donors. Researchers ran the PCR with 60 Vbeta and 13 Jbeta primers. Assay used: immunoSEQ multiplex PCR; TCRdb lists only in-frame clones, some missing. The sample comprises 150,000 to 200,000 clones, around 83% of which are singletons, and about 2% rests with the top ten. Sequenced input: PBMCs. Source of these receptors: a young man in good health and CMV-seropositive.

This clone has a handful of counts. This sequence joins TRBV6-1 and TRBJ2-7; the D gene is possibly TRBD2 (6 bases). The CDR3 contains 15 residues. CDR1 and CDR2 (germline): MNHNS, SASEGT. Trimming took 1 base from V and 3 from J, leaving 13 bases between them. CDR3 bases: TGTGCCAGCAGTGAAGAGGCGGGGCCGCACTACGAGCAGTACTTC. Its protein product is CASSEEAGPHYEQYF.

V gene TRBV9 combines with J gene TRBJ2-1, with 7 positions matching TRBD2. The trim removed 8 bases at V and 1 base at J, leaving 12 bases unmatched. Germline V gives CDR1 SGDLS, CDR2 YYNGEE. CDR3 length: 16 amino acids. CDR3 residues: CASNTGGGPSYNEQFF. The CDR3 coding sequence is TGTGCCAGTAACACGGGGGGTGGACCTTCCTACAATGAGCAGTTCTTC.

Regarding this clone: A read error may produce the germline difference seen at one junction end. The rearrangement uses TRBV4-2 and TRBJ2-6, with TRBD2 identical over 9 bases. The CDR3 sequence is 19 residues long. Germline lookup yields CDR1 LGHNA and CDR2 YNFKEQ. The CDR3 DNA is TGTGCCAGCAGCCAAGATGAGGGTAGCGGGGGTTTTGGGGCCAACGGCCTGACTTTC. Residues: CASSQDEGSGGFGANGLTF.

The V call is TRBV27, the J call TRBJ2-3, with TRBD1 matching over 7 bases. Trimming removed 4 bases from V and 4 bases from J; junction bases left unmatched: 11. The CDR3 spans 16 residues. Germline V gives CDR1 MNHEY, CDR2 SMNVEV (reference sequence). The CDR3 loop is CASSSNGWTGADTQYF. CDR3 sequence (DNA): TGTGCCAGCAGTTCAAACGGATGGACAGGTGCAGATACGCAGTATTTT.

The chain uses TRBV6-5 and TRBJ1-2, with D tentatively TRBD1 (5 bases). The ends were cut back, 6 bases at V and 2 bases at J, with 7 bases in the middle. CDR1 and CDR2 (germline): MNHEY, SVGAGI. The CDR3 has 12 amino acids. This chain's CDR3 is CASRGGNYGYTF. As DNA, the CDR3 is TGTGCCAGCAGGGGGGGGAACTATGGCTACACCTTC.